This T cell receptor beta chain was profiled in a study of cytomegalovirus exposure and HLA in healthy donors. Study-level background: Early release data held tens of millions of unique TCRs from HLA-typed donors. Notes on the study in general: Common viral pathogens seemed to be connected with several of the most significant clusters, according to a later analysis. Beyond CMV serostatus, there was no information to go on about immune exposure. Reports showed the classifier diagnosing cytomegalovirus status with high specificity and sensitivity.

The PCR had 60 Vbeta and 13 Jbeta primers. Libraries were prepared by immunoSEQ multiplex PCR; TCRdb keeps only in-frame clonotypes and omits some of them. Here the sample spans 150,000 to 200,000 clones, 76% being singletons. J gave up 3 bases and V 3 bases, and 3 bases lay outside the gene matches. The CDR3 covers 15 residues. The germline gives CDR1 SGDLS, CDR2 YYNGEE. On this clone itself: Its antigen is currently unknown.

This chain links TRBV9 with TRBJ2-5; 12 bases are shared with TRBD2. The receptor was derived from a man aged 55 to 69 in good health and CMV-seronegative. The sequencing input was PBMCs. The CDR3 nucleotides read TGTGCCAGCAGCGCTCGACTAGCGGGAGAAGAGACCCAGTACTTC. This gives the protein CASSARLAGEETQYF.